Below, 31 T cell receptor beta chains from the same sample are listed, as sequenced in a study of blood T cell repertoires in COVID-19. Data came from immunoSEQ multiplex PCR; TCRdb stores just in-frame clones and leaves some out. This table has approximately 390,000 clones, about 87% appearing once. Sequencing was done on a sample of peripheral blood. These receptors were taken from an older woman with COVID-19, enrolled during active disease.

V gene TRBV6-6 combines with J gene TRBJ2-7; D is perhaps TRBD2 (5 bases). CDR3 size: 14 residues. Germline CDR1 reads MNHNY; CDR2 reads SVGAGI (reference sequence). The V and J ends lost 6 bases and 3 bases respectively, with 15 bases between them. CDR3 in amino acids: CASSDPGTYYEQYF. The CDR3 DNA reads TGTGCCAGCAGCGACCCGGGAACCTACTACGAGCAGTACTTC.

J is TRBJ1-1 and V is TRBV2, with D unresolved. This CDR3 spans 16 amino acids. The germline CDR1 and CDR2 sequences are SNHLY and FYNNEI. Trimming pared 8 bases from V and 1 base from J, leaving 20 bases between. As DNA, the CDR3 is TGTGCCAGCCAGCTACGTAGACTCGTTAGGAACACTGAAGCTTTCTTT. It specifies CASQLRRLVRNTEAFF.

This chain joins TRBV30 and TRBJ1-2; 8 bases agree with TRBD1. Trimming removed 2 bases from V and 8 bases from J; junction bases left unmatched: 13. Germline CDR1 and CDR2: GTSNPN and SVGIG (reference sequence). The CDR3 is made up of 15 amino acids. The CDR3 DNA reads as TGTGCCTGGAGTCTAGCGGACAGGGAGGGAAAAGGCTACACCTTC. The encoded protein is CAWSLADREGKGYTF.

This chain connects TRBV18 to TRBJ2-5, with 7 bases aligning to TRBD2. Germline lookup yields CDR1 KGHSH and CDR2 LQKENI. Trimming cost V 7 bases and J 4 bases; bases outside gene matches: 12. CDR3 length: 15 amino acids. The CDR3 sequence: CASLFSLASGETQYF. Here the CDR3 DNA reads TGTGCCAGCTTGTTTTCATTGGCTAGCGGAGAGACCCAGTACTTC.

The chain recombines TRBV18 with TRBJ2-3; 8 nucleotides line up with TRBD2. V shed 3 bases and J 2 bases; nucleotides not matched to a gene: 7. CDR1 KGHSH and CDR2 LQKENI come from the germline V gene. The CDR3 has 16 amino acids. CDR3 nucleotides: TGTGCCAGCTCACCTCCGGGGGGGGCCCCCACAGATACGCAGTATTTT. This sequence encodes CASSPPGGAPTDTQYF.

The gene calls are TRBV5-8 and TRBJ1-2, with 11 bases aligning to TRBD1. The V segment lost 7 bases and the J segment 4 bases; nucleotides outside the gene matches: 6. The V gene's germline CDR1 is SGHTS and CDR2 YDEGEE. The CDR3 runs 14 residues. The DNA for the CDR3 is TGTGCCAGCCGGAGGACAGGGGGCGCCTATGGCTACACCTTC. This gives the protein CASRRTGGAYGYTF.

The chain employs TRBV7-9 and TRBJ1-2; 8 nucleotides match TRBD1. V lost 5 bases, J lost 1 base, and 12 bases stayed unmatched. This CDR3 spans 17 amino acids. The germline V gene encodes CDR1 SEHNR and CDR2 FQNEAQ (reference sequence). CDR3 coding DNA: TGTGCCAGCAGCCCCCGGGACAGGAGCGCCCATAACTATGGCTACACCTTC. Translation gives CASSPRDRSAHNYGYTF.

This chain joins TRBV9 and TRBJ2-1; 9 bases agree with TRBD2. This CDR3 spans 15 amino acids. Germline loops: CDR1 SGDLS, CDR2 YYNGEE. The V segment lost 2 bases and the J segment 5 bases; nucleotides outside the gene matches: 5. CDR3 in DNA: TGTGCCAGCAGCGTGCGGCTAGCGGGGAACAATGAGCAGTTCTTC. Amino acids: CASSVRLAGNNEQFF.

This clone was counted a single time. The gene calls are TRBV5-6 and TRBJ1-2; the D gene is possibly TRBD1 (5 bases). Germline V gives CDR1 SGHDT, CDR2 YYEEEE. CDR3 size: 14 residues. V was shortened by 4 bases and J by 6 bases, with 16 bases between the two germline ends. This CDR3 is CASSGDAGTDGYTF. Here the CDR3 DNA reads TGTGCCAGCAGCGGGGACGCCGGGACTGATGGCTACACCTTC. Full variable domain (remainder filled in from reference TRBV5-6 and TRBJ1-2): DAGVTQSPTHLIKTRGQQVTLRCSPKSGHDTVSWYQQALGQGPQFIFQYYEEEERQRGNFPDRFSGHQFPNYSSELNVNALLLGDSALYLCASSGDAGTDGYTFGSGTRLTVV.

The rearrangement uses TRBV3-1 (or the pseudogene TRBV3-2) and TRBJ1-1; TRBD1 is a possible D gene (5 bases). The germline V and J ends were trimmed by 5 bases and 7 bases, with 17 bases remaining between them. The germline CDR1 and CDR2 sequences are LGHDT and YNNKEL (reference sequence). The CDR3 sequence is 14 residues long. As DNA, the CDR3 is TGTGCCAGCAGCGAAAGGGGTGGCGGGGGTGAAGCTTTCTTT. Translating it yields CASSERGGGGEAFF.

This chain connects TRBV7-2 to TRBJ2-5, with D possibly TRBD2 on 6 matching bases. This CDR3 contains 15 residues. V gave up 0 bases and J gave up 6 bases, with 14 bases separating them. Germline V gene sequence: CDR1 SGHTA, CDR2 FQGNSA. The CDR3 DNA follows: TGTGCCAGCAGCTTAGCGTGGGAGGCCCCAAAGACCCAGTACTTC. It specifies CASSLAWEAPKTQYF.

The rearrangement uses TRBV5-8 and TRBJ2-5; TRBD1 matches 8 bases. This CDR3 is 16 amino acids long. CDR1 and CDR2 (germline): SGHTS, YDEGEE. The ends lost 1 base at V and 4 bases at J; junction bases unmatched: 9. DNA of the CDR3: TGTGCCAGCAGCTTGAGTGAGACAGGGGTTGGAGAGACCCAGTACTTC. Amino acid sequence: CASSLSETGVGETQYF.

This chain joins TRBV2 and TRBJ1-5, with 10 bases fitting TRBD1. Germline V CDR1 and CDR2: SNHLY, FYNNEI. V dropped 4 bases and J dropped 5; count of bases not matched to a gene: 2. There are 14 residues in the CDR3. Here the CDR3 reads CASSADRGHQPQHF. CDR3 nucleotide sequence: TGTGCCAGCAGTGCAGACAGGGGGCATCAGCCCCAGCATTTT. The full variable domain, with the rest looked up from reference TRBV2 and TRBJ1-5, is EPEVTQTPSHQVTQMGQEVILRCVPISNHLYFYWYRQILGQKVEFLVSFYNNEISEKSEIFDDQFSVERPDGSNFTLKIRSTKLEDSAMYFCASSADRGHQPQHFGDGTRLSIL.

In its sample, this clone was seen a few times. This chain's CDR3 is CASSLVSGTSGSYEQYF. CDR3 DNA: TGTGCCAGCAGCTTAGTCTCCGGGACTAGCGGCTCCTACGAGCAGTACTTC. The chain combines TRBV7-2 with TRBJ2-7; 11 nucleotides line up with TRBD2. V shed 1 base and J 0 bases; nucleotides not matched to a gene: 5. Germline lookup yields CDR1 SGHTA and CDR2 FQGNSA. The CDR3 length is 17 residues.

The rearrangement joins TRBV11-2 to TRBJ2-5, with D unresolved. Trimming left V 4 bases short and J 0 bases short, with 12 bases between. Germline CDR1 reads SGHAT; CDR2 reads FQNNGV. CDR3 length: 15 amino acids. The CDR3, as DNA: TGTGCCAGCAGCTCCCTCGACGGGTACCAAGAGACCCAGTACTTC. Encoded protein: CASSSLDGYQETQYF.

The chain combines TRBV5-1 with TRBJ2-1; 9 nucleotides agree with TRBD1. The germline V gene encodes CDR1 SGHRS and CDR2 YFSETQ. The V and J ends lost 1 base and 0 bases, in that order; junction bases with no gene match: 2. The CDR3 extends over 16 amino acids. The CDR3 DNA follows: TGCGCCAGCAGCTTGATGGGACAGGGCTCCTACAATGAGCAGTTCTTC. Translation gives CASSLMGQGSYNEQFF.

The chain has TRBV3-1 (or the pseudogene TRBV3-2) and TRBJ1-2, with D maybe TRBD1 (5 bases). Trimming shortened V by 4 bases and J by 1 base, and 10 bases separated the two germline ends. Germline CDR1 and CDR2: LGHDT and YNNKEL (reference sequence). There are 14 residues in the CDR3. For the CDR3, the DNA is TGTGCCAGCAGCCGAAGACAGATTAACTATGGCTACACCTTC. Encoded protein: CASSRRQINYGYTF.

This chain uses TRBV30 with TRBJ2-7, with D perhaps TRBD2 (6 bases). Germline lookup yields CDR1 GTSNPN and CDR2 SVGIG (reference sequence). Trimming stripped 0 bases from V and 3 bases from J, with 15 bases between. CDR3 size: 15 residues. The CDR3 DNA reads as TGTGCCTGGAGTGTACTCGGAGGGCTTGGCTACGAGCAGTACTTC. This gives the protein CAWSVLGGLGYEQYF. Using reference TRBV30 and TRBJ2-7 for the parts outside the CDR3, the full variable domain is SQTIHQWPATLVQPVGSPLSLECTVEGTSNPNLYWYRQAAGRGLQLLFYSVGIGQISSEVPQNLSASRPQDRQFILSSKKLLLSDSGFYLCAWSVLGGLGYEQYFGPGTRLTVT.

The rearrangement joins TRBV18 to TRBJ2-2, with 9 bases that match TRBD1. Germline assignment: CDR1 KGHSH and CDR2 LQKENI. The J segment lost 6 bases and the V segment lost 3 bases, leaving 5 bases of the junction unmatched. This CDR3 contains 15 residues. The CDR3 coding sequence is TGTGCCAGCTCACCGGGACAGGGATACTCCGGGGAGCTGTTTTTT. It translates to CASSPGQGYSGELFF.

V gene TRBV19 combines with J gene TRBJ2-2, with D possibly matching TRBD1 (6 bases). CDR1 is LNHDA and CDR2 is SQIVND in the germline V gene (reference sequence). The CDR3 is made up of 15 amino acids. V dropped 5 bases and J dropped 1 base, with 11 bases sitting between them. The CDR3 nucleotides read TGTGCCAGTAGTGTGGGCAGGGGGAACACCGGGGAGCTGTTTTTT. It codes for CASSVGRGNTGELFF.

The V and J genes are TRBV4-2 and TRBJ2-6; 7 positions match TRBD2. This CDR3 contains 17 residues. Trimming took 1 base from V and 4 from J; bases not matched to a gene: 7. Germline loops: CDR1 LGHNA, CDR2 YNFKEQ. The CDR3 nucleotides read TGTGCCAGCAGCCAAGCGGGAGCGGGGACCGGGGCCAACGTCCTGACTTTC. Amino acids: CASSQAGAGTGANVLTF.

This chain connects TRBV15 to TRBJ2-7, with 8 bases that match TRBD2. Germline lookup yields CDR1 LNHNV and CDR2 YYDKDF (reference sequence). CDR3 length equals 14 residues. Trimming cost V 5 bases and J 3 bases; bases outside gene matches: 6. CDR3 region: CATSRSSGGYEQYF. CDR3 nucleotides: TGTGCCACCAGCCGGAGCAGCGGGGGCTACGAGCAGTACTTC.

This clone has only one observation. This chain links TRBV5-1 with TRBJ1-1, with D hard to call. Trimming took off 6 bases at V and 1 base at J, with 10 bases between the two ends. Germline lookup yields CDR1 SGHRS and CDR2 YFSETQ. The CDR3 runs to 13 residues. The CDR3 bases are TGCGCCAGCACCCTACTACCGAACACTGAAGCTTTCTTT. Its protein is CASTLLPNTEAFF.

This clone was found once. The rearrangement uses TRBV2 and TRBJ1-6, with D hard to call. The V and J ends lost 4 bases and 6 bases respectively, with 7 bases between them. The CDR3 extends over 13 amino acids. The germline gives CDR1 SNHLY, CDR2 FYNNEI. The CDR3 spells CASSGHPNSPLHF. CDR3 DNA: TGTGCCAGCAGTGGACACCCTAATTCACCCCTCCACTTT.

The chain is built from TRBV5-1 and TRBJ1-5; maybe TRBD1 (6 bases). Germline values: CDR1 SGHRS, CDR2 YFSETQ. This CDR3 is 15 amino acids long. Deletions cut 7 bases from V and 7 bases from J, with 21 bases between. CDR3 coding DNA: TGCGCCAGCTCCTTCGAGGGGGGGGCAGGACAGCCCCAGCATTTT. The encoded protein is CASSFEGGAGQPQHF.

This chain uses TRBV18 with TRBJ2-4; possibly TRBD1 for D (5 bases). This CDR3 has 14 residues. Trimming stripped 4 bases from V and 2 bases from J, with 9 bases between. Germline V CDR1 and CDR2: KGHSH, LQKENI. The CDR3 bases are TGTGCCAGCTCACTCCAGGGCACCAAAAACATTCAGTACTTC. Translation: CASSLQGTKNIQYF.

This clone was seen once. The chain uses TRBV2 and TRBJ1-5; the D gene is possibly TRBD1 (5 bases). Germline V gives CDR1 SNHLY, CDR2 FYNNEI. This CDR3 comprises 17 residues. The V end was cut by 8 bases, the J end by 3 bases, with 23 bases between. Here the CDR3 reads CASGTRGGAGINQPQHF. In DNA form, the CDR3 reads TGTGCCAGCGGTACCCGAGGCGGGGCAGGGATCAATCAGCCCCAGCATTTT.

This chain joins TRBV7-2 and TRBJ1-3; no definite D call. This CDR3 contains 15 residues. V was shortened by 5 bases and J by 0 bases, with 11 bases between the two germline ends. CDR1 SGHTA and CDR2 FQGNSA come from the germline V gene. CDR3 amino acids: CASSTTADSGNTIYF. CDR3 bases: TGTGCCAGCAGCACAACAGCGGACTCTGGAAACACCATATATTTT.

The CDR3 nucleotides read TGTGCCAGCAGCTTTACGGGACAGGGAAACACCATATATTTT. Encoded protein: CASSFTGQGNTIYF. The chain carries TRBV11-2 and TRBJ1-3; 7 bases are shared with TRBD1. V lost 3 bases to trimming and J lost 4 bases; unmatched junction nucleotides: 3. This CDR3 is built from 14 residues. Germline lookup yields CDR1 SGHAT and CDR2 FQNNGV. Full variable domain (remainder filled in from reference TRBV11-2 and TRBJ1-3): EAGVAQSPRYKIIEKRQSVAFWCNPISGHATLYWYQQILGQGPKLLIQFQNNGVVDDSQLPKDRFSAERLKGVDSTLKIQPAKLEDSAVYLCASSFTGQGNTIYFGEGSWLTVV.

The chain combines TRBV5-5 with TRBJ1-5; D is ambiguous. CDR1 SGHKS and CDR2 YYEKEE come from the germline V gene (reference sequence). There are 13 residues in the CDR3. Trimming removed 4 bases from V and 9 bases from J, with 14 bases in between. CDR3 residues: CASSLDGRWPQHF. For the CDR3, the DNA is TGTGCCAGCAGCCTGGACGGGAGATGGCCCCAGCATTTT.

The CDR3 is CASSVRQGGEAFF. The CDR3 nucleotides are TGTGCCAGCAGCGTAAGGCAGGGTGGTGAAGCTTTCTTT. J is TRBJ1-1 and V is TRBV9, with TRBD1 as a possible D gene (5 bases). The CDR3 extends over 13 amino acids. The V gene lost 1 base and the J gene lost 7 bases, with 11 bases spanning the gap. The V gene's germline CDR1 is SGDLS and CDR2 YYNGEE.